This is a list of T cell receptor beta chains from one sample in a study of cytotoxic CD8 clonotypes in ibrutinib-treated CLL. Here immunoSEQ multiplex PCR was the method, and the copy in TCRdb shows in-frame clones only, minus some. The sample gives 30,000 to 40,000 clones, roughly two thirds of which show up once; around a quarter is in the top ten. This sample comprised PBMCs, obtained before ibrutinib treatment. Receptors originate from a human donor with chronic lymphocytic leukemia. The CDR3 runs from the conserved cysteine through the conserved F or W. The order of the fields is CDR3 DNA, CDR3 protein, V gene, J gene, clone size, D gene. The D gene is left open where the match is weak. For some rows the clone size is stated as once, few or many, or as a class when expanded; others skip it.

CDR3 DNA: TGTGCCACCGAAACACTCCGGGACAGCCTTATCGACGAGCAGTACTTC; CDR3 protein: CATETLRDSLIDEQYF; V gene: TRBV28; J gene: TRBJ2-7; clone size: -; D gene: TRBD1
CDR3 DNA: TGTGCCAGCGAAACCCCGGGCAGAAACACTGAAGCTTTCTTT; CDR3 protein: CASETPGRNTEAFF; V gene: TRBV2; J gene: TRBJ1-1; clone size: -; D gene: -
CDR3 DNA: TGCGCCAGCAGCTTGGACGCAGGGATACAAGAGACCCAGTACTTC; CDR3 protein: CASSLDAGIQETQYF; V gene: TRBV5-1; J gene: TRBJ2-5; clone size: -; D gene: -
CDR3 DNA: TGTGCCAGCAGCGCTAGAATTGCGGAGACCCAGTACTTC; CDR3 protein: CASSARIAETQYF; V gene: TRBV9; J gene: TRBJ2-5; clone size: once; D gene: -
CDR3 DNA: TGTGCCAGTAGTAGAACCGGGACAGGGTTCTCTGGGGCCAACGTCCTGACTTTC; CDR3 protein: CASSRTGTGFSGANVLTF; V gene: TRBV19; J gene: TRBJ2-6; clone size: -; D gene: TRBD1
CDR3 DNA: TGTGCCAGCAGCGCGGACAGTTATAGCAATCAGCCCCAGCATTTT; CDR3 protein: CASSADSYSNQPQHF; V gene: TRBV7-8; J gene: TRBJ1-5; clone size: -; D gene: -
CDR3 DNA: TGTGCCAGCAGCGTACACAGCAACACAGATACGCAGTATTTT; CDR3 protein: CASSVHSNTDTQYF; V gene: TRBV9; J gene: TRBJ2-3; clone size: -; D gene: -
CDR3 DNA: TGTGCCAGCAGTTACGTGGGGACAGGCCACTACGAGCAGTACTTC; CDR3 protein: CASSYVGTGHYEQYF; V gene: TRBV6-5; J gene: TRBJ2-7; clone size: -; D gene: TRBD1
CDR3 DNA: TGCAGCGTTCATCTGGGGGGGAGTTGGTCAGATACGCAGTATTTT; CDR3 protein: CSVHLGGSWSDTQYF; V gene: TRBV29-1; J gene: TRBJ2-3; clone size: -; D gene: TRBD2
CDR3 DNA: TGTGCCAGCAAGACCGGGACAGAAAGTTCACCCCTCCACTTT; CDR3 protein: CASKTGTESSPLHF; V gene: TRBV27; J gene: TRBJ1-6; clone size: -; D gene: TRBD1
CDR3 DNA: TGTGCCAGCAGCTTTGGGTTGAACACTGAAGCTTTCTTT; CDR3 protein: CASSFGLNTEAFF; V gene: TRBV7-2; J gene: TRBJ1-1; clone size: -; D gene: -
CDR3 DNA: TGTGCCACCGGAGTAGGGAGGGCCCCATGGGAGCAGTACTTC; CDR3 protein: CATGVGRAPWEQYF; V gene: TRBV28; J gene: TRBJ2-7; clone size: few; D gene: TRBD2
CDR3 DNA: TGTGCCAGCGCAGGGTCCTATAATTCACCCCTCCACTTT; CDR3 protein: CASAGSYNSPLHF; V gene: TRBV2; J gene: TRBJ1-6; clone size: few; D gene: -
CDR3 DNA: TGTGCCAGCAGCTCCGGGGACGGTGGCAAAAAACTGTTTTTT; CDR3 protein: CASSSGDGGKKLFF; V gene: TRBV6-5; J gene: TRBJ1-4; clone size: -; D gene: -
CDR3 DNA: TGTGCCAGCAGTGCCCAATTTGAAAAACTGTTTTTT; CDR3 protein: CASSAQFEKLFF; V gene: TRBV6-1; J gene: TRBJ1-4; clone size: -; D gene: -
CDR3 DNA: TGTGCTAGTGGTTTAACCACAGGGGGCTCTGGAAACACCATATATTTT; CDR3 protein: CASGLTTGGSGNTIYF; V gene: TRBV12-5; J gene: TRBJ1-3; clone size: -; D gene: TRBD1
CDR3 DNA: TGCGCCAGCAGGATACGGACTACCGCAAGCTCCTACAATGAGCAGTTCTTC; CDR3 protein: CASRIRTTASSYNEQFF; V gene: TRBV5-1; J gene: TRBJ2-1; clone size: -; D gene: -
CDR3 DNA: TGCAGCGTTCCCAGGTCCGGGAGTGAGACCCAGTACTTC; CDR3 protein: CSVPRSGSETQYF; V gene: TRBV29-1; J gene: TRBJ2-5; clone size: -; D gene: -
CDR3 DNA: TGTGCCAGCAGCTCGGGACTACTCCAAGAGACCCAGTACTTC; CDR3 protein: CASSSGLLQETQYF; V gene: TRBV7-2; J gene: TRBJ2-5; clone size: -; D gene: TRBD2
CDR3 DNA: TGTGCCAGCAGCTTGTCTTCTTCTGAAAAACTGTTTTTT; CDR3 protein: CASSLSSSEKLFF; V gene: TRBV5-4; J gene: TRBJ1-4; clone size: -; D gene: -
CDR3 DNA: TGTGCCAGCAGCCCCCAAGTGGGGGGGCTTGCGCAGTACTTC; CDR3 protein: CASSPQVGGLAQYF; V gene: TRBV7-2; J gene: TRBJ2-7; clone size: -; D gene: -
CDR3 DNA: TGTGCCAGCAGCCCCGGGAGACGGGGGCAGTACTTC; CDR3 protein: CASSPGRRGQYF; V gene: TRBV7-2; J gene: TRBJ2-7; clone size: -; D gene: -
CDR3 DNA: TGTGCCATCAGTGAGCCTACTAGCGGGGGTAATGAGCAGTTCTTC; CDR3 protein: CAISEPTSGGNEQFF; V gene: TRBV10-3; J gene: TRBJ2-1; clone size: -; D gene: TRBD2
CDR3 DNA: TGTGCCAGCAGCGCCTCGGGGGGAGCGGGGACAGATACGCAGTATTTT; CDR3 protein: CASSASGGAGTDTQYF; V gene: TRBV9; J gene: TRBJ2-3; clone size: -; D gene: TRBD2
CDR3 DNA: TGTGCCAGCAGTCGGGGGACAGACCTGGGAGAGCAGTTCTTC; CDR3 protein: CASSRGTDLGEQFF; V gene: TRBV27; J gene: TRBJ2-1; clone size: -; D gene: -
CDR3 DNA: TGTGCCAGCAGTTTAAGTTCAGGGGGTCACCCCTACGAGCAGTACTTC; CDR3 protein: CASSLSSGGHPYEQYF; V gene: TRBV28; J gene: TRBJ2-7; clone size: -; D gene: TRBD1
CDR3 DNA: TGTGCCAGCAGCTCGGCTGGGGGGATAGGGGACTACAATGAGCAGTTCTTC; CDR3 protein: CASSSAGGIGDYNEQFF; V gene: TRBV7-6; J gene: TRBJ2-1; clone size: -; D gene: -
CDR3 DNA: TGTGCCAGCAGCTTGGAATGGTGGCGGGGGGGCAACAATGAGCAGTTCTTC; CDR3 protein: CASSLEWWRGGNNEQFF; V gene: TRBV5-6; J gene: TRBJ2-1; clone size: -; D gene: TRBD2
CDR3 DNA: TGCGCCAGCAGCCAAGATCTAGCGGGAGTACGCACCGGGGAGCTGTTTTTT; CDR3 protein: CASSQDLAGVRTGELFF; V gene: TRBV4-1; J gene: TRBJ2-2; clone size: -; D gene: TRBD2
CDR3 DNA: TGTGCCAGCAGTCGGACCATAGGTGCAAGGGAGCAGTTCTTC; CDR3 protein: CASSRTIGAREQFF; V gene: TRBV28; J gene: TRBJ2-1; clone size: -; D gene: -
CDR3 DNA: TGTGCCAGCAGTACGAACGGGCTTAAACCCTACGAGCAGTACTTC; CDR3 protein: CASSTNGLKPYEQYF; V gene: TRBV6-5; J gene: TRBJ2-7; clone size: few; D gene: -
CDR3 DNA: TGTGCCAGCAGCTTACCTCTCAGGGTTAGGTTCTTAGACTATGGCTACACCTTC; CDR3 protein: CASSLPLRVRFLDYGYTF; V gene: TRBV7-9; J gene: TRBJ1-2; clone size: -; D gene: -
CDR3 DNA: TGCGCCAGCAGCCAAGATCCGGAATCAGGGAACGTATTTAATCAGCCCCAGCATTTT; CDR3 protein: CASSQDPESGNVFNQPQHF; V gene: TRBV4-1; J gene: TRBJ1-5; clone size: -; D gene: -
CDR3 DNA: TGCGCCAGCAGCCAAGCCGACGGGGGGCTTGGGGCCAACGTCCTGACTTTC; CDR3 protein: CASSQADGGLGANVLTF; V gene: TRBV4-1; J gene: TRBJ2-6; clone size: few; D gene: -
CDR3 DNA: TGTGCCAGCAGCTCTTCGGACCCCCACAAGGGACTAGCGGTCCCCTACGAGCAGTACTTC; CDR3 protein: CASSSSDPHKGLAVPYEQYF; V gene: TRBV13; J gene: TRBJ2-7; clone size: -; D gene: TRBD2
CDR3 DNA: TGTGCCAGTAGGGCCCGTGGCGACTATGGCTACACCTTC; CDR3 protein: CASRARGDYGYTF; V gene: TRBV19; J gene: TRBJ1-2; clone size: -; D gene: -
CDR3 DNA: TGTGCCAGCAGCCCCCGGGACAACTATCAGCCCCAGCATTTT; CDR3 protein: CASSPRDNYQPQHF; V gene: TRBV7-8; J gene: TRBJ1-5; clone size: medium-sized; D gene: -
CDR3 DNA: TGTGCCAGCAGTTTAGGGGACAGGGGGCTTCAGCCCCAGCATTTT; CDR3 protein: CASSLGDRGLQPQHF; V gene: TRBV28; J gene: TRBJ1-5; clone size: -; D gene: TRBD1
CDR3 DNA: TGTGCCAGCACCCAACACGGGAACACTGAAGCTTCCTTT; CDR3 protein: CASTQHGNTEASF; V gene: TRBV6-5; J gene: TRBJ1-1; clone size: -; D gene: -
CDR3 DNA: TGCGCCAGCAGCCAAGAGGCGGGAGGGGGGAATGAGCAGTTCTTC; CDR3 protein: CASSQEAGGGNEQFF; V gene: TRBV4-3; J gene: TRBJ2-1; clone size: -; D gene: TRBD2
CDR3 DNA: TGTGCCAGCAGTTTCCATGGGACTAAAGCTAACTATGGCTACACCTTC; CDR3 protein: CASSFHGTKANYGYTF; V gene: TRBV27; J gene: TRBJ1-2; clone size: -; D gene: -
CDR3 DNA: TGTGCCAGCTCATCCACCGCGGCAGTAGGGCCCTACAATGAGCAGTTCTTC; CDR3 protein: CASSSTAAVGPYNEQFF; V gene: TRBV18; J gene: TRBJ2-1; clone size: -; D gene: -
CDR3 DNA: TGTGCCAGTAGTATTCTTTTTCCCCGCAATCAGCCCCAGCATTTT; CDR3 protein: CASSILFPRNQPQHF; V gene: TRBV19; J gene: TRBJ1-5; clone size: -; D gene: -
CDR3 DNA: TGTGCCAGCAGCTTAGAAGGGACGGTGGATGGCTACACCTTC; CDR3 protein: CASSLEGTVDGYTF; V gene: TRBV7-2; J gene: TRBJ1-2; clone size: -; D gene: -
CDR3 DNA: TGTGCCAGCAGGGCCCGGGAGTTTCTGGAGACCCAGTACTTC; CDR3 protein: CASRAREFLETQYF; V gene: TRBV28; J gene: TRBJ2-5; clone size: few; D gene: -
CDR3 DNA: TGTGCCAGCAGTTTACAGGCGCCGCCCGTGTTTTTT; CDR3 protein: CASSLQAPPVFF; V gene: TRBV28; J gene: TRBJ1-4; clone size: -; D gene: -
CDR3 DNA: TGTGCCATCAGACCTCGACTCCAAGAGACCCAGTACTTC; CDR3 protein: CAIRPRLQETQYF; V gene: TRBV10-3; J gene: TRBJ2-5; clone size: once; D gene: -
CDR3 DNA: TGTGCCAGCAGCTTAGTGGGTGGGGGCAATCAGCCCCAGCATTTT; CDR3 protein: CASSLVGGGNQPQHF; V gene: TRBV7-2; J gene: TRBJ1-5; clone size: -; D gene: -
CDR3 DNA: TGTGCCAGTAGTATAGTTGTAGGCACCGGGGAGCTGTTTTTT; CDR3 protein: CASSIVVGTGELFF; V gene: TRBV19; J gene: TRBJ2-2; clone size: few; D gene: -
CDR3 DNA: TGTGCCAGCAGCTTAGCGGTAAACACCGGGGAGCTGTTTTTT; CDR3 protein: CASSLAVNTGELFF; V gene: TRBV11-1; J gene: TRBJ2-2; clone size: -; D gene: -
CDR3 DNA: TGTGCCAGCAGTTTACGGGGGGTACTCTCCTACGAGCAGTACTTC; CDR3 protein: CASSLRGVLSYEQYF; V gene: TRBV27; J gene: TRBJ2-7; clone size: -; D gene: TRBD2
CDR3 DNA: TGTGCCAGCAGCGTAGTGGGGAATACGCAGTATTTT; CDR3 protein: CASSVVGNTQYF; V gene: TRBV9; J gene: TRBJ2-3; clone size: -; D gene: -
CDR3 DNA: TGTGCCAGCAGCTTAGGAAGCACCTACGACAATGAGCAGTTCTTC; CDR3 protein: CASSLGSTYDNEQFF; V gene: TRBV7-2; J gene: TRBJ2-1; clone size: -; D gene: -